The source of this T cell receptor beta chain is a study of breast tumors, draining lymph nodes, adjacent tissues. A single record per CDR3 protein comes from TCRdb applying MiXCR to the multiplex PCR reads. Among 200,000 to 300,000 distinct CDR3 sequences, around 30% were seen once, and the ten largest hold roughly 1.2%. This clonotype was recorded at least ten times. Its antigen is undetermined. Samples came from axillary lymph nodes draining the breast cancer. The CDR3 is made up of 15 amino acids. J was trimmed by 2 bases and V by 3 bases; bases with no gene match: 10. Germline V CDR1 and CDR2: DFQATT, SNEGSKA (reference sequence). Study results and limitations: That most tumor T cells come from lymph nodes remained unproven. Findings are consistent with lymph node origin and intratumoral expansion of most tumor T cells. Tumor repertoires ranked between lymph nodes and nontumor tissue in diversity, with V and J gene preferences. Luminal-like breast cancer showed significantly higher tumor–nontumor repertoire similarity than basal-like.

This chain links TRBV20-1 with TRBJ2-7; TRBD2 agrees at 7 bases. The sequence was collected from a female donor with breast cancer. Some clones in this sample may be carry-over from other donors' samples. Sequenced input: axillary lymph node tissue. DNA for the CDR3: TGCAGTGCTAGGTTACTAGCGCCAAGTACCTACGAGCAGTACTTC. Translated, it gives CSARLLAPSTYEQYF.